These 10 T cell receptor beta chains share one sample of origin, sequenced in a study of T cells after yellow fever vaccination. TCRdb independently ran MiXCR on the 5' RACE reads; one entry per CDR3 protein. The sample yields some 200,000 distinct CDR3 sequences, approximately 3.3% seen once. This sample comprised CD4+ T cells sorted from PBMCs, obtained 10 days after the yellow fever booster vaccination. These receptors came from a man between 18 and 29 years old who received the YFV17D yellow fever vaccine.

The table lists this clonotype with a few counts. The chain uses TRBV5-6 and TRBJ2-7; TRBD1 matches 7 bases. CDR1 SGHDT and CDR2 YYEEEE come from the germline V gene. Trimming removed 4 bases from V and 5 bases from J; junction bases left unmatched: 9. This CDR3 spans 14 amino acids. CDR3 loop: CASSPPTGYHEQYF. In nucleotides, the CDR3 is TGTGCCAGCAGCCCCCCGACAGGGTATCACGAGCAGTACTTC.

This clonotype was seen many times. The chain employs TRBV4-2 and TRBJ2-7; D is undetermined. V dropped 1 base and J dropped 5 bases, with 15 bases sitting between them. CDR1 and CDR2 from the germline V gene are LGHNA and YNFKEQ. The CDR3 totals 15 residues. The CDR3 DNA is TGTGCCAGCAGCCAAGCTGCTTCGAGGTCTCACGAGCAGTACTTC. Amino acid sequence: CASSQAASRSHEQYF.

In this sample, this clonotype turned up a few times. The J gene is TRBJ2-3, the V gene TRBV5-4; either TRBD1 or TRBD2 may fit D (7 bases each). The CDR3 length is 15 residues. V lost 3 bases and J lost 3, with 14 bases in between. The germline V gene has CDR1 SGHNT and CDR2 YYREEE (reference sequence). The CDR3: CASSWDSGVTDTQYF. The CDR3 DNA reads as TGTGCCAGCAGCTGGGACAGCGGGGTTACAGATACGCAGTATTTT.

This clonotype has only a few counts. The gene calls are TRBV12-5 and TRBJ2-2; 14 nucleotides agree with TRBD2. This CDR3 spans 16 amino acids. Germline-derived CDR1 and CDR2 are LGHNT and FRNRAP. The junction had 2 bases not matched to a gene; V was cut back by 1 base and J by 7 bases. The CDR3 is CASGLETSGGVGELFF. The CDR3 DNA reads as TGTGCTAGTGGTTTGGAGACTAGCGGGGGGGTCGGGGAGCTGTTTTTT.

The chain is built from TRBV24-1 and TRBJ2-3; 7 nucleotides agree with TRBD2. Germline V lookup: CDR1 KGHDR, CDR2 SFDVKD. V trimming: 3 bases; J trimming: 2 bases; junction bases outside the gene matches: 4. CDR3 length: 15 residues. Here the CDR3 DNA reads TGTGCCACCAGTGATGCCGGGACTATCACAGATACGCAGTATTTT. Its translation is CATSDAGTITDTQYF.

This clonotype was seen repeatedly, ten times or more. This chain uses TRBV24-1 with TRBJ2-5; the D gene could be TRBD1 or TRBD2 (5 bases each). V was pared by 5 bases and J by 5 bases, with 11 bases between. Germline V gives CDR1 KGHDR, CDR2 SFDVKD. The length of the CDR3 is 13 residues. The CDR3 protein is CATSGGTGETQYF. The CDR3 DNA reads as TGTGCCACCAGTGGGGGGACGGGCGAGACCCAGTACTTC.

The genes are TRBV7-9 and TRBJ1-4, with D possibly TRBD1 on 5 matching bases. Germline CDR1 reads SEHNR; CDR2 reads FQNEAQ (reference sequence). CDR3 length equals 15 residues. V was shortened by 5 bases and J by 6 bases, with 16 bases between the two germline ends. DNA of the CDR3: TGTGCCAGCAGCCGAGGTGCAGGGCTCGATGAAAAACTGTTTTTT. Translated: CASSRGAGLDEKLFF.

V is TRBV7-3 and J is TRBJ2-1, with 11 bases aligning to TRBD1. The CDR3 consists of 20 residues. The J segment lost 5 bases and the V segment lost 1 base, leaving 16 bases of the junction unmatched. Germline CDR1 is SGHTA and CDR2 is FQGTGA. CDR3 sequence (DNA): TGTGCCAGCAGCTTAAACTCTCGTGGACAGGGGGCCCTCCTAGACAATGAGCAGTTCTTC. This sequence encodes CASSLNSRGQGALLDNEQFF.

This clonotype was counted a few times. This sequence joins TRBV20-1 and TRBJ2-7; TRBD1 matches at 9 bases. Germline loops: CDR1 DFQATT, CDR2 SNEGSKA (reference sequence). This CDR3 comprises 14 residues. V lost 3 bases and J lost 2; bases outside the gene matches: 5. CDR3 coding DNA: TGCAGTGCTAGCTGGGACAGGGCACCCTACGAGCAGTACTTC. It codes for CSASWDRAPYEQYF.

A few counts support this clonotype. This chain joins TRBV7-2 and TRBJ1-1; maybe TRBD1 (6 bases). Germline V gene lookup returns CDR1 SGHTA and CDR2 FQGNSA. Deletions cut 8 bases from V and 5 bases from J, with 18 bases between. The CDR3 covers 14 residues. The CDR3 spells CASGSLQGWTEAFF. The CDR3 coding sequence is TGTGCCAGCGGATCTCTACAGGGATGGACTGAAGCTTTCTTT.